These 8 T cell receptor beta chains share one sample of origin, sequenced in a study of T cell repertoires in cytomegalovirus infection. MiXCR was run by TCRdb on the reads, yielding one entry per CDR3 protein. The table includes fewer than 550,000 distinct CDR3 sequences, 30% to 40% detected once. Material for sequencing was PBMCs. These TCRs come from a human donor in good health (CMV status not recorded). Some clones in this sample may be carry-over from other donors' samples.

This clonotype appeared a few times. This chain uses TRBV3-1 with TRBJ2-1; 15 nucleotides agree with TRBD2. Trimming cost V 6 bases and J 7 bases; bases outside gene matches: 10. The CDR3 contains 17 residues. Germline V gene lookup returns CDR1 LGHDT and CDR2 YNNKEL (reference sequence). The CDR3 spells CASSRGLAGGLTNEQFF. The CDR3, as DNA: TGTGCCAGCAGTCGGGGACTAGCGGGGGGACTTACAAATGAGCAGTTCTTC.

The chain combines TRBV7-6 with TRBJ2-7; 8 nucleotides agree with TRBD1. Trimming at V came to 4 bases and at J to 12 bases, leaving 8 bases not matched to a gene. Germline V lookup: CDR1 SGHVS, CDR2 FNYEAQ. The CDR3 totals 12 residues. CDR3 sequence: CASSWTGNETYF. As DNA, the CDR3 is TGTGCCAGCAGCTGGACAGGGAACGAGACGTACTTC.

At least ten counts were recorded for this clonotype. The CDR3 region has the DNA TGTGCCAGCAGCTTAAAAGGTCCGAACACCGGGGAGCTGTTTTTT. Protein product: CASSLKGPNTGELFF. This chain links TRBV7-8 with TRBJ2-2; D gene ambiguous. This CDR3 region has 15 residues. The V and J ends lost 2 bases and 0 bases respectively, with 7 bases between them. The germline CDR1 and CDR2 sequences are SGHVS and FQNEAQ.

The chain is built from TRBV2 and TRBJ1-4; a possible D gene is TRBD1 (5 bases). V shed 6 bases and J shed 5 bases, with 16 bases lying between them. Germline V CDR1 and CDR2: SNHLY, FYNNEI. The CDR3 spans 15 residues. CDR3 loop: CASRARDGPNEKLFF. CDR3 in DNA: TGTGCCAGCAGGGCTCGGGACGGTCCGAATGAAAAACTGTTTTTT.

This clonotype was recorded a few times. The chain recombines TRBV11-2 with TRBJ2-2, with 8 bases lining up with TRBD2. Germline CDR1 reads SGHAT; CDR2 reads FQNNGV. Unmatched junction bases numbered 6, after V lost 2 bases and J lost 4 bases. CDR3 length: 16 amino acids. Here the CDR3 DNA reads TGTGCCAGCAGCTTAAGCCGGGGGGGGCCCACCGGGGAGCTGTTTTTT. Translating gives CASSLSRGGPTGELFF.

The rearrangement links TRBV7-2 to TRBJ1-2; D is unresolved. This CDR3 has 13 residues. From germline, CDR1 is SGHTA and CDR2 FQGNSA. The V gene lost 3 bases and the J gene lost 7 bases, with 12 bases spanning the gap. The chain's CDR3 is CASSFVGQGGYTF. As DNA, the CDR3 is TGTGCCAGCAGCTTTGTTGGGCAAGGTGGCTACACCTTC.

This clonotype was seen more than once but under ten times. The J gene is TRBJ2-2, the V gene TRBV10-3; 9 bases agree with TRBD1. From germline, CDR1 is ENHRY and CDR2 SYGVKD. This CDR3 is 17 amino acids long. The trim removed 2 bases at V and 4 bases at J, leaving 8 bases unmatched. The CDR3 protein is CAISEEDRGWGTGELFF. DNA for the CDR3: TGTGCCATCAGTGAGGAGGACAGGGGTTGGGGCACCGGGGAGCTGTTTTTT.

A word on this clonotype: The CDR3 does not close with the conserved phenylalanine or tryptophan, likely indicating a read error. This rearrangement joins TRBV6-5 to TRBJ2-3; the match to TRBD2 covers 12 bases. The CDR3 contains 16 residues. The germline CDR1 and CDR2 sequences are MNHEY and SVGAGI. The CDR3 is CSRSYIGLAGRDTQYL. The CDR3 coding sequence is TGTTCCCGCAGTTACATAGGACTAGCGGGGCGAGATACGCAGTATTTG.